The 25 T cell receptor beta chains below were found in one sample sequenced in a study of regulatory T cells in long-lasting Graves disease. Assembly of TCR beta libraries relied on iRepertoire HTBI primers together with Arm-PCR of CDR3 regions. TCRdb reprocessed the multiplex PCR reads with MiXCR, giving one entry per CDR3 protein. The sample contains some 370,000 distinct CDR3 sequences, 10% to 15% of which appear only once. Regarding time point: newly diagnosed GD, antithyroid drugs for less than 3 months. Extracted PBMC RNA gave rise to the TCR library. These same data were also listed under a study on T cells in Graves' hyperthyroidism and ophthalmopathy.

The material was peripheral blood mononuclear cells (PBMCs), obtained at new diagnosis, from a patient treated with antithyroid drugs. These receptors were collected from a woman aged 18-29 years with Graves disease.

This clonotype occurred many times. This chain links TRBV6-1 with TRBJ2-7; no definite D call. This CDR3 has 15 residues. The V and J ends lost 6 bases and 2 bases respectively, with 17 bases between them. CDR1 and CDR2 (germline): MNHNS, SASEGT. CDR3 amino acids: CASSPLRTYAYEQYF. In DNA, the CDR3 is TGTGCCAGCAGCCCGCTAAGGACGTACGCCTACGAGCAGTACTTC.

This clonotype was counted ten times or more. The genes are TRBV11-2 and TRBJ2-1; 10 positions match TRBD2. V shed 4 bases and J 6 bases; nucleotides not matched to a gene: 9. Germline CDR1 SGHAT, CDR2 FQNNGV. CDR3 length equals 16 residues. The CDR3 sequence: CASSSYSGRSGNEQFF. The CDR3, as DNA: TGTGCCAGCAGCTCATATAGCGGGAGGAGCGGCAATGAGCAGTTCTTC.

This clonotype was seen repeatedly, ten times or more. The chain is built from TRBV20-1 and TRBJ1-1; the D gene is possibly TRBD1 (6 bases). This CDR3 is built from 14 residues. Germline V lookup: CDR1 DFQATT, CDR2 SNEGSKA (reference sequence). Trimming cost V 1 base and J 1 base, with 10 bases left between them. CDR3 coding DNA: TGCAGTGCTAGAGTGGGGGCGGGGAACACTGAAGCTTTCTTT. Its protein product is CSARVGAGNTEAFF.

This sequence joins TRBV20-1 and TRBJ2-1; 13 bases are shared with TRBD2. This CDR3 region has 18 residues. In germline, CDR1 is DFQATT, CDR2 SNEGSKA (reference sequence). V was pared by 5 bases and J by 0 bases, with 10 bases of the junction left unmatched. The CDR3 nucleotides read TGCAGTGCTCGGCCGGGACTAGCGGGGTTGAGCTCCTACAATGAGCAGTTCTTC. Amino acids: CSARPGLAGLSSYNEQFF.

This clonotype turned up a few times. V usage is TRBV19 and J usage is TRBJ1-1; D uncertain. The CDR3 is made up of 13 amino acids. V was trimmed by 3 bases and J by 4 bases, leaving 9 bases between them. From germline, CDR1 is LNHDA and CDR2 SQIVND (reference sequence). The CDR3 DNA sequence: TGTGCCAGTAGTATCTCAACGGGCACTGAAGCTTTCTTT. Encoded protein: CASSISTGTEAFF.

This clonotype has a count of ten or more. In DNA form, the CDR3 reads TGTGCCAGCAGTTTATCGCCAGGGGGCCCCGGGGAGCTGTTTTTT. Its protein is CASSLSPGGPGELFF. This rearrangement joins TRBV27 to TRBJ2-2; TRBD1 matches at 8 bases. V was pared by 0 bases and J by 6 bases, with 3 bases of the junction left unmatched. The V gene's germline CDR1 is MNHEY and CDR2 SMNVEV (reference sequence). This CDR3 contains 15 residues.

This clonotype was seen at least ten times. J is TRBJ1-1 and V is TRBV4-3; weak D call: TRBD1 (6 bases). V was clipped by 6 bases and J by 1 base, with 15 bases between them. CDR1 and CDR2 from the germline V gene are LGHNA and YSLEER. CDR3 size: 15 residues. For the CDR3, the DNA is TGCGCCAGCAGAGTCGCCCAGGGGAGGAACACTGAAGCTTTCTTT. Protein: CASRVAQGRNTEAFF.

This clonotype has ten or more counts. This rearrangement joins TRBV4-1 to TRBJ1-1; D remains unclear. Germline V gene data show CDR1 as MGHRA and CDR2 as YSYEKL. Trimming cost V 5 bases and J 1 base, with 20 bases left between them. This CDR3 is 17 amino acids long. CDR3 DNA sequence: TGCGCCAGCAGCGAACACGTTCGTGTAGTGGGGAACACTGAAGCTTTCTTT. It encodes CASSEHVRVVGNTEAFF.

Ten or more counts support this clonotype. For the CDR3, the DNA is TGCGCCAGCAGCCAAGATCGTGTTAGCGGGACCTACGAGCAGTACTTC. The encoded protein is CASSQDRVSGTYEQYF. This chain connects TRBV4-3 to TRBJ2-7, with 8 bases aligning to TRBD2. The CDR3 runs 16 residues. Per germline, CDR1 LGHNA and CDR2 YSLEER. V gave up 0 bases and J gave up 2 bases; unmatched junction bases: 6.

V gene TRBV7-9 combines with J gene TRBJ2-3; 12 bases map to TRBD1. Gene TRBJ2-5 matches the end of the DNA better, so the J call may be wrong. The CDR3 consists of 16 residues. Germline CDR1 reads SEHNR; CDR2 reads FQNEAQ (reference sequence). This CDR3 reads CASSDLSGQGAETQYF. CDR3 bases: TGTGCCAGCAGTGATCTGTCGGGACAGGGGGCAGAGACCCAGTACTTC.

This clonotype appeared many times. V and J are TRBV20-1 and TRBJ1-1; 7 bases agree with TRBD1. CDR3 size: 14 residues. J was trimmed by 1 base and V by 3 bases; bases with no gene match: 5. In germline, CDR1 is DFQATT, CDR2 SNEGSKA (reference sequence). CDR3 sequence (DNA): TGCAGTGCTAGGAGACAGGGCCAGAACACTGAAGCTTTCTTT. Translation gives CSARRQGQNTEAFF.

This clonotype was recorded at least ten times. V gene TRBV30 combines with J gene TRBJ2-3, with D perhaps assigned TRBD1 or TRBD2 (5 bases each). Deletions cut 2 bases from V and 1 base from J, with 13 bases between. The CDR3 sequence is 15 residues long. Germline CDR1 and CDR2: GTSNPN and SVGIG (reference sequence). CDR3 DNA sequence: TGTGCCTGGAGTCTGACGGGGCAGGGCACAGATACGCAGTATTTT. Amino acids: CAWSLTGQGTDTQYF.

The chain links TRBV4-1 to TRBJ2-3; TRBD2 matches at 8 bases. V was pared by 4 bases and J by 0 bases, with 12 bases of the junction left unmatched. The CDR3 is made up of 18 amino acids. Per the germline V gene, CDR1 is MGHRA and CDR2 is YSYEKL. CDR3 bases: TGCGCCAGCAGCCCGCGAGCGGGGGCGCCTACTAGCACAGATACGCAGTATTTT. It specifies CASSPRAGAPTSTDTQYF.

This clonotype was seen repeatedly, ten times or more. The chain links TRBV12-3 or TRBV12-4 to TRBJ2-4; 7 nucleotides line up with TRBD1. This CDR3 has 17 amino acids. V shed 5 bases, J shed 8 bases, and the junction held 18 bases outside the gene matches. CDR3 nucleotide sequence: TGTGCCAGCAGTACCAGGGACAGAGAATGGGGTAATGACATTCAGTACTTC. Translated: CASSTRDREWGNDIQYF.

In its sample, this clonotype was seen many times. The rearrangement joins TRBV29-1 to TRBJ2-3; D remains unclear. The CDR3 has 12 amino acids. Germline V gives CDR1 SQVTM, CDR2 ANQGSEA. V dropped 0 bases and J dropped 5 bases, with 6 bases sitting between them. The CDR3 loop is CSVEDWRDTQYF. The CDR3 DNA sequence: TGCAGCGTTGAAGATTGGCGAGATACGCAGTATTTT.

The rearrangement joins TRBV7-2 to TRBJ2-3; the D is unclear. The V end was cut by 2 bases, the J end by 4 bases, with 13 bases between. Germline loops: CDR1 SGHTA, CDR2 FQGNSA. The CDR3 loop spans 15 amino acids. The CDR3 DNA sequence: TGTGCCAGCAGCTTAAGTAGGGCGCGAGCAGATACGCAGTATTTT. This translates into CASSLSRARADTQYF.

This clonotype was counted a few times. The chain couples TRBV4-1 to TRBJ1-5, with 7 nucleotides matching TRBD1. The CDR3 length is 17 residues. Germline CDR1 reads MGHRA; CDR2 reads YSYEKL. Trimming took 1 base from V and 5 from J; bases not matched to a gene: 11. The CDR3 DNA is TGCGCCAGCAGCCAAGGCCCGGACAGGAAACTAGATCAGCCCCAGCATTTT. It translates to CASSQGPDRKLDQPQHF.

This clonotype has just a few counts. The chain joins TRBV11-2 to TRBJ2-1; perhaps TRBD2 as D (7 bases). Between the trimmed V and J ends, which lost 3 bases and 2 bases, there was a span of 11 bases. Per germline, CDR1 SGHAT and CDR2 FQNNGV. This CDR3 spans 15 amino acids. The CDR3 is CASSLDGGPYNEQFF. CDR3 coding DNA: TGTGCCAGCAGCTTGGACGGGGGGCCCTACAATGAGCAGTTCTTC.

There are a few counts of this clonotype. V gene TRBV4-3 combines with J gene TRBJ2-1; the match to TRBD2 covers 7 bases. V was clipped by 6 bases and J by 0 bases; unmatched bases: 11. Germline CDR1 LGHNA, CDR2 YSLEER. The CDR3 totals 17 residues. CDR3 bases: TGCGCCAGCAGGCGCGGGAGTTTTATATGCTCCTACAATGAGCAGTTCTTC. It specifies CASRRGSFICSYNEQFF.

This clonotype was seen a handful of times. The rearrangement joins TRBV7-6 to TRBJ2-2, with 7 bases lining up with TRBD1. The CDR3 extends over 17 amino acids. From germline, CDR1 is SGHVS and CDR2 FNYEAQ. Unmatched junction bases numbered 16, after V lost 4 bases and J lost 8 bases. CDR3 in DNA: TGTGCCAGCAGCTCAGACCAATTAACAGGGGTTCGGGGGGAGCTGTTTTTT. It encodes CASSSDQLTGVRGELFF.

This clonotype occurred many times. The chain couples TRBV18 to TRBJ1-2, with D maybe TRBD1 (6 bases). Trimming removed 1 base from V and 8 bases from J, with 8 bases in between. The germline V gene has CDR1 KGHSH and CDR2 LQKENI. This CDR3 is 12 amino acids long. CDR3 DNA sequence: TGTGCCAGCTCACCACAGGGGGAAGGCTACACCTTC. Residues: CASSPQGEGYTF.

Details on this clonotype: A much larger clone sits a single nucleotide away, making a read error possible. The rearrangement links TRBV12-3 or TRBV12-4 to TRBJ2-7, with TRBD2 matching 8 bases. V lost 5 bases, J lost 4 bases, and 4 bases stayed unmatched. There are 13 residues in the CDR3. The CDR3 spells CASSPSGSYEQYF. The CDR3 DNA is TGTGCCAGCAGTCCCAGCGGGAGTTACGAGCAGTACTTC.

The chain joins TRBV19 to TRBJ2-1; 7 bases are shared with TRBD1. Trimming removed 4 bases from V and 5 bases from J; junction bases left unmatched: 8. Germline V CDR1 and CDR2: LNHDA, SQIVND (reference sequence). The CDR3 spans 15 residues. CDR3 coding DNA: TGTGCCAGTAGTACCTGGGGACAGCTCAACAATGAGCAGTTCTTC. Translating it yields CASSTWGQLNNEQFF.

In its sample, this clonotype was seen many times. The rearrangement links TRBV27 to TRBJ1-1, with D uncertain. V was shortened by 2 bases and J by 3 bases, with 7 bases between the two germline ends. The CDR3 runs to 13 residues. CDR1 and CDR2 (germline): MNHEY, SMNVEV (reference sequence). CDR3 in amino acids: CASSLGDYTEAFF. In nucleotides, the CDR3 is TGTGCCAGCAGTTTAGGGGATTACACTGAAGCTTTCTTT.

V and J are TRBV7-6 and TRBJ1-2; perhaps TRBD1 as D (5 bases). From germline, CDR1 is SGHVS and CDR2 FNYEAQ. The CDR3 sequence is 16 residues long. Trimming shortened V by 4 bases and J by 1 base, and 16 bases separated the two germline ends. CDR3 in amino acids: CASSSPKDSFNYGYTF. In DNA form, the CDR3 reads TGTGCCAGCAGCTCCCCGAAAGACAGCTTTAACTATGGCTACACCTTC.